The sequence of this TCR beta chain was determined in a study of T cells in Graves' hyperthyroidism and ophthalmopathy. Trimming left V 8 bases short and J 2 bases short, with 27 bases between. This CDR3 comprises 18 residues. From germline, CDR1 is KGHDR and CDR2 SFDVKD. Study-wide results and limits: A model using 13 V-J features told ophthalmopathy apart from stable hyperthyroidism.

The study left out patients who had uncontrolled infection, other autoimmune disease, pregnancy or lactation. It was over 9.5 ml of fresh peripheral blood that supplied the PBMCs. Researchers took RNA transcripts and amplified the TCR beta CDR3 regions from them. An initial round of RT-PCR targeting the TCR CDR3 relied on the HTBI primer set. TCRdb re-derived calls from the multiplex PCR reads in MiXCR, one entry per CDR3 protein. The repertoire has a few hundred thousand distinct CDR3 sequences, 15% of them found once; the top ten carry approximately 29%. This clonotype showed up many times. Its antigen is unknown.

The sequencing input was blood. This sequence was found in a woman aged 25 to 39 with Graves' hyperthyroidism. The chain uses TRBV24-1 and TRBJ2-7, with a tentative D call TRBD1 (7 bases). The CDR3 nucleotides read TGTGCCACCACCAAAACAGGGGAGGTCGGGACAAACACCTACGAGCAGTACTTC. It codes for CATTKTGEVGTNTYEQYF.